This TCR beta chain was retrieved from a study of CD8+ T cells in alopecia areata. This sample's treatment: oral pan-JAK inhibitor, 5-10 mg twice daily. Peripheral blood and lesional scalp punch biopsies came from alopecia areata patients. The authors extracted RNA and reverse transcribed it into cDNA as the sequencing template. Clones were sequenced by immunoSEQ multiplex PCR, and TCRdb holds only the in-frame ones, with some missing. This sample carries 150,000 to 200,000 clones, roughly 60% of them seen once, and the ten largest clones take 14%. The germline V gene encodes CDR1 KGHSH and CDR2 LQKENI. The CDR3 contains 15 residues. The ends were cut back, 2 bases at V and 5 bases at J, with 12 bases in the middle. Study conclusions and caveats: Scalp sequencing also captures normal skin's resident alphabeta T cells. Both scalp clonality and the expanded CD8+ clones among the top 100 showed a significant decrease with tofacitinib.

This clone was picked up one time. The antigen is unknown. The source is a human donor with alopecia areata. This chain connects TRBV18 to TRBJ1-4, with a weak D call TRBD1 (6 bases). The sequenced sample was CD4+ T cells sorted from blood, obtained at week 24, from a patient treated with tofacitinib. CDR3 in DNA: TGTGCCAGCTCACCAACAGGGCGACCAAATGAAAAACTGTTTTTT. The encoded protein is CASSPTGRPNEKLFF.